Here is one T cell receptor beta chain with its context. A second about 7 to 11 cycle PCR used barcoded and J-beta primers. TCRdb re-called the 5' RACE reads with MiXCR, one entry per CDR3 protein. Of about 640,000 distinct CDR3 sequences in the sample, under 65% were seen once. The entry originates in a study of blood T cells in healthy people across ages. Germline V lookup: CDR1 DFQATT, CDR2 SNEGSKA (reference sequence). V gave up 3 bases and J gave up 2 bases; unmatched junction bases: 10. The length of the CDR3 is 18 residues. This receptor was identified in a man between 60 and 75 years old in good health. This chain joins TRBV20-1 and TRBJ2-7, with TRBD2 matching 16 bases. The sample comprised blood. The CDR3 spells CSARGAGTSGGATYEQYF. In nucleotides, the CDR3 is TGCAGTGCTAGGGGAGCCGGGACTAGCGGGGGGGCCACCTACGAGCAGTACTTC.